Presented here are 3 T cell receptor beta chains from one specimen sequenced in a study of a mutant IDH1 vaccine in newly diagnosed glioma. Profiled with immunoSEQ multiplex PCR; TCRdb holds only in-frame clones, not every one. The data contain approximately 60,000 clones, 75% to 90% of them seen just once; the ten biggest clones take up approximately 3.5%. Time point defined: week 47, end of study. In every dose of vaccine, 300 ug of mutant IDH1 20-mer peptide was given alongside topical imiquimod. Antigens for these TCRs are unknown. The sequencing used PBMCs, collected from a glioma patient whose treatment included an IDH1 peptide vaccine. These receptors were obtained from a woman in her forties or fifties with glioma.

This chain links TRBV5-6 with TRBJ2-1; TRBD2 aligns across 8 bases. J gave up 3 bases and V 0 bases, and 8 bases lay outside the gene matches. CDR3 length equals 17 residues. Germline V lookup: CDR1 SGHDT, CDR2 YYEEEE. CDR3 residues: CASSLAGGQPGYNEQFF. The DNA for the CDR3 is TGTGCCAGCAGCTTGGCGGGGGGGCAACCAGGCTACAATGAGCAGTTCTTC.

The J gene is TRBJ1-2, the V gene TRBV7-2; 8 nucleotides align to TRBD1. V dropped 5 bases and J dropped 8; count of bases not matched to a gene: 10. Germline-derived CDR1 and CDR2 are SGHTA and FQGNSA. The CDR3 loop spans 14 amino acids. This CDR3 reads CASSLDRELGGYTF. The CDR3 nucleotides are TGTGCCAGCAGCCTGGACAGGGAATTGGGCGGCTACACCTTC.

The CDR3 DNA is TGCGCCAGCAGCCAAGAAGGATATATGAACACTGAAGCTTTCTTT. It codes for CASSQEGYMNTEAFF. The chain carries TRBV4-3 and TRBJ1-1; D unclear. The CDR3 is made up of 15 amino acids. Germline-derived CDR1 and CDR2 are LGHNA and YSLEER. Trimming left V 0 bases short and J 0 bases short, with 8 bases between.